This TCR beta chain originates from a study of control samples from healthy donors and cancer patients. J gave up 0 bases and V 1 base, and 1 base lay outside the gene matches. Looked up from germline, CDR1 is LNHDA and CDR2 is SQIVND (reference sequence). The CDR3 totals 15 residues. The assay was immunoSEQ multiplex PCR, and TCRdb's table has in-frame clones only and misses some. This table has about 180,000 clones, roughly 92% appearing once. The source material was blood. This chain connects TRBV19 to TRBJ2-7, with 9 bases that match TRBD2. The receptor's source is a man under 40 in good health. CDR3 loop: CASSIGSGGSYEQYF. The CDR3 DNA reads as TGTGCCAGTAGTATAGGTAGCGGGGGCTCCTACGAGCAGTACTTC.